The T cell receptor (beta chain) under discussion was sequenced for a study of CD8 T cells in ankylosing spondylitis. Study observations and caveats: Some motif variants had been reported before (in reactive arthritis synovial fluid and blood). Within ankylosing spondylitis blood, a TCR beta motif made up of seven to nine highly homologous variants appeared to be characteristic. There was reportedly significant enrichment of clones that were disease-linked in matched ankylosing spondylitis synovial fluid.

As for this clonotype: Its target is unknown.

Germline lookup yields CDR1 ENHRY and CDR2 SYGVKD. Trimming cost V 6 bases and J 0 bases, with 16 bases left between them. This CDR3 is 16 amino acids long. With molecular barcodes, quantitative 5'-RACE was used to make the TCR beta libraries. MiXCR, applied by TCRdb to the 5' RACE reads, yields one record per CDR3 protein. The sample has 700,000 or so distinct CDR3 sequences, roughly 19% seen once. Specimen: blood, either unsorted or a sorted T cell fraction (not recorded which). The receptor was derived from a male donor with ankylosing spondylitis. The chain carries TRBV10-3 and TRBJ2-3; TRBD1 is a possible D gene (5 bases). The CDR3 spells CAISGAWGFSTDTQYF. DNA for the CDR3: TGTGCCATCAGCGGAGCTTGGGGCTTTAGCACAGATACGCAGTATTTT.